Listed below are T cell receptor beta chains from one sample, sequenced in a study of blood T cell repertoires in COVID-19. Generated by immunoSEQ multiplex PCR, the TCRdb table keeps only in-frame clones and is missing some. The repertoire has more than 200,000 clones, 83% of them found once; the top ten carry about 2.7%. The specimen sequenced was peripheral blood. Receptors originate from a woman aged 40 to 55 with active or convalescent COVID-19. Both conserved end residues are part of each CDR3. Each record gives: clone size, D gene, V gene, J gene, CDR3 protein, CDR3 DNA. The D gene is left open where the match is weak. Part of the rows lack a size; the others show once, few, many or a class for expanded clones.

>.|.|TRBV3-1/TRBV3-2|TRBJ2-1
CASSQQQGNEQFF
TGTGCCAGCAGCCAACAACAGGGAAATGAGCAGTTCTTC
>.|TRBD1|TRBV6-6|TRBJ2-5
CASSRQGFQETQYF
TGTGCCAGCAGTCGACAGGGATTCCAAGAGACCCAGTACTTC
>.|TRBD1|TRBV7-8|TRBJ1-5
CASSPFRGQGVGQPQHF
TGTGCCAGCAGCCCCTTCCGAGGACAGGGGGTAGGTCAGCCCCAGCATTTT
>.|TRBD2|TRBV5-4|TRBJ2-3
CASETSGTDTQYF
TGTGCCAGCGAAACTAGCGGCACAGATACGCAGTATTTT
>.|TRBD1|TRBV3-1/TRBV3-2|TRBJ1-1
CASSKTGGEAEAFF
TGTGCCAGCAGCAAGACAGGGGGCGAGGCTGAAGCTTTCTTT
>.|TRBD1|TRBV2|TRBJ1-5
CASSVQGAFQPQHF
TGTGCCAGCAGTGTACAGGGGGCTTTCCAGCCCCAGCATTTT
>.|.|TRBV2|TRBJ2-7
CASRQFYEQYF
TGTGCCAGCAGACAGTTCTACGAGCAGTACTTC
>.|.|TRBV19|TRBJ2-7
CASKGRGDDEQYF
TGTGCCAGTAAGGGGAGGGGGGACGACGAGCAGTACTTC
>.|.|TRBV19|TRBJ1-1
CASSMGGGGTEAFF
TGTGCCAGTAGTATGGGGGGAGGAGGCACTGAAGCTTTCTTT
>.|TRBD1|TRBV7-2|TRBJ1-2
CASSLVLTGGFFYGYTF
TGTGCCAGCAGCTTAGTTTTGACAGGGGGATTTTTTTATGGCTACACCTTC
>.|.|TRBV19|TRBJ1-1
CASSPSEINTEAFF
TGTGCCAGTAGTCCCTCGGAGATCAACACTGAAGCTTTCTTT
>once|TRBD2|TRBV7-7|TRBJ2-1
CASSLGTSGGNEQFF
TGTGCTAGCAGCCTCGGGACTAGCGGGGGAAATGAGCAGTTCTTC
>.|.|TRBV18|TRBJ1-3
CASSPRGRDSSGNTIYF
TGTGCCAGCTCACCACGGGGCAGGGACTCCTCTGGAAACACCATATATTTT
>.|.|TRBV5-4|TRBJ1-1
CASSRDWNTEAFF
TGTGCCAGCAGCCGGGACTGGAACACTGAAGCTTTCTTT
>.|.|TRBV19|TRBJ2-2
CASSPGSVPGELFF
TGTGCCAGTAGCCCCGGGAGTGTACCCGGGGAGCTGTTTTTT
>.|TRBD1|TRBV7-3|TRBJ1-4
CASSPGQALNEKLFF
TGTGCCAGCAGCCCCGGACAGGCCCTTAATGAAAAACTGTTTTTT
>.|.|TRBV28|TRBJ2-2
CASISGGMNTGELFF
TGTGCCAGCATCAGCGGCGGAATGAACACCGGGGAGCTGTTTTTT
>once|TRBD2|TRBV6-5|TRBJ2-5
CASIRAGATEGQYF
TGTGCCAGCATACGAGCGGGGGCCACAGAGGGCCAGTACTTC
>.|.|TRBV10-3|TRBJ2-7
CAISESAEDEQYF
TGTGCCATCAGTGAGTCGGCTGAGGACGAGCAGTACTTC
>.|TRBD2|TRBV2|TRBJ2-3
CASSVAASGTDTQYF
TGTGCCAGCAGTGTGGCGGCTAGCGGGACAGATACGCAGTATTTT
>.|.|TRBV2|TRBJ2-3
CASRGAGPFTDTQYF
TGTGCCAGCAGAGGAGCGGGTCCCTTCACAGATACGCAGTATTTT
>.|TRBD1|TRBV6-5|TRBJ2-7
CASSTRAGGAYEQYF
TGTGCCAGCAGTACCCGGGCAGGGGGTGCATACGAGCAGTACTTC